Listed here are 10 T cell receptor beta chains from one sample, sequenced in a study of neurological immune-mediated disorders. Time point reported: longitudinal time-point 2. One entry per CDR3 protein, called by TCRdb with MiXCR from the 5' RACE reads. This sample has 50,000 or so distinct CDR3 sequences, with around 13% found just once. The sample comprised PBMCs. All receptors derive from a male donor with HTLV-1-associated myelopathy (HAM/TSP).

This clonotype was seen at least ten times. CDR3 in amino acids: CASSYSREAGYEQYF. CDR3 in DNA: TGTGCCAGCAGTTACTCCCGGGAGGCAGGTTACGAGCAGTACTTC. The chain carries TRBV6-5 and TRBJ2-7; 7 bases match TRBD2. CDR3 length: 15 amino acids. Trimming removed 0 bases from V and 4 bases from J; junction bases left unmatched: 6. Germline CDR1 is MNHEY and CDR2 is SVGAGI.

Ten or more counts support this clonotype. The rearrangement joins TRBV6-2 or TRBV6-3 to TRBJ2-1, with D possibly TRBD2 on 6 matching bases. The CDR3 extends over 17 amino acids. Germline CDR1 and CDR2: MNHEY and SVGEGT. Trimming removed 6 bases from V and 3 bases from J, with 21 bases in between. The CDR3 spells CASRDRQLGEDYNEQFF. CDR3 in DNA: TGTGCCAGCAGAGACCGCCAGTTGGGGGAGGACTACAATGAGCAGTTCTTC.

This clonotype was seen repeatedly, ten times or more. CDR3 amino acids: CASSSIPGQGYDEQFF. The CDR3 DNA reads as TGCGCCAGCAGCTCTATTCCGGGACAGGGTTACGATGAGCAGTTCTTC. The chain recombines TRBV5-1 with TRBJ2-1; 9 nucleotides line up with TRBD1. After removal of 3 bases from V and 8 bases from J, the junction contained 12 bases not matched to a gene. Germline values: CDR1 SGHRS, CDR2 YFSETQ. The CDR3 length is 16 residues.

This clonotype was counted at least ten times. The rearrangement joins TRBV7-6 to TRBJ2-5; either TRBD1 or TRBD2 may supply D (6 bases each). The CDR3 loop spans 17 amino acids. Trimming took off 2 bases at V and 1 base at J, with 17 bases between the two ends. Germline V CDR1 and CDR2: SGHVS, FNYEAQ. CDR3 bases: TGTGCCAGCAGCTTAAGTCAGCCGGGGGCCATCCAAGAGACCCAGTACTTC. Translating gives CASSLSQPGAIQETQYF.

This clonotype came up many times. The V call is TRBV28, the J call TRBJ1-1, with a weak D call TRBD1 (6 bases). Germline V gene lookup returns CDR1 MDHEN and CDR2 SYDVKM. The CDR3 is 15 amino acids. V was clipped by 7 bases and J by 4 bases, with 19 bases between them. The CDR3 nucleotides read TGTGCCAGCATTGTAGGGGGGGCGAGGGGCACTGAAGCTTTCTTT. It codes for CASIVGGARGTEAFF.

This clonotype was observed at least ten times. The chain is built from TRBV12-3 or TRBV12-4 and TRBJ2-2, with 9 bases lining up with TRBD1. V shed 0 bases, J shed 1 base, and the junction held 3 bases outside the gene matches. The CDR3 has 17 amino acids. The CDR3 nucleotides are TGTGCCAGCAGTTTAGCATGGGGACAGGGGAACACCGGGGAGCTGTTTTTT. Translation: CASSLAWGQGNTGELFF.

This clonotype was picked up many times. This chain connects TRBV5-1 to TRBJ1-3, with 7 bases identical to TRBD1. There are 15 residues in the CDR3. CDR1 and CDR2 (germline): SGHRS, YFSETQ. After removal of 4 bases from V and 0 bases from J, the junction contained 4 bases not matched to a gene. CDR3 sequence (DNA): TGCGCCAGCAGCCCGGGACAGTTCTCTGGAAACACCATATATTTT. It codes for CASSPGQFSGNTIYF.

This clonotype has a count of ten or more. The chain employs TRBV6-5 and TRBJ1-1; D is possibly TRBD1 (5 bases). The CDR3 runs 15 residues. Germline assignment: CDR1 MNHEY and CDR2 SVGAGI. Trimming removed 6 bases at V and 5 bases at J, with 19 bases between. CDR3 sequence reads: CASSLTLRAGTEAFF. CDR3 DNA: TGTGCCAGCAGCCTAACCCTTAGGGCAGGGACTGAAGCTTTCTTT.

This clonotype occurred many times. The genes are TRBV5-1 and TRBJ1-1; 8 nucleotides match TRBD1. This CDR3 has 15 residues. Germline V gene data show CDR1 as SGHRS and CDR2 as YFSETQ. With V trimmed by 2 bases and J by 5 bases, 8 bases remained unmatched. The CDR3 DNA reads as TGCGCCAGCAGCTTTTCAGGGGGCGCGGGGACTGAAGCTTTCTTT. Its protein is CASSFSGGAGTEAFF.

This clonotype has ten or more counts. The chain employs TRBV20-1 and TRBJ2-2; D might be TRBD1 (6 bases). Germline V gene data show CDR1 as DFQATT and CDR2 as SNEGSKA (reference sequence). V was clipped by 5 bases and J by 3 bases, with 16 bases between them. The CDR3 is made up of 15 amino acids. CDR3 in DNA: TGCAGTGCTCCACCCAGGGGCGGATACACCGGGGAGCTGTTTTTT. This sequence encodes CSAPPRGGYTGELFF.